The clone carrying this T cell receptor (beta chain) was seen only a few times. The data stem from a study of blood T cell repertoires in COVID-19. Looking at the study overall: The samples span acute and convalescent COVID-19 from the United States, Italy and Spain. T cells, B-cell-depleted T cells, or PBMCs supplied cDNA or gDNA.

In the study's own analysis: Nucleated cell counts were estimated from reference gene primer amplification. The assay was immunoSEQ multiplex PCR, and TCRdb's table has in-frame clones only and misses some. Clonal size and the V and J genes are those of that table, whereas D and trimming came from the DNA. The top ten hold roughly 6.7% of the sample, which has about 220,000 clones, around 80% seen once. The V and J ends lost 4 bases and 5 bases respectively, with 12 bases between them. CDR1 and CDR2 (germline): WNHNN, SYGVQD (reference sequence). The CDR3 contains 13 residues. This chain joins TRBV10-1 and TRBJ2-7, with D possibly TRBD2 on 5 matching bases. This TCR derives from a woman in her 70s with acute or convalescent COVID-19. The source material was peripheral blood. Here the CDR3 reads CASSGPGSDEQYF. CDR3 in DNA: TGCGCCAGCAGTGGCCCGGGATCGGACGAGCAGTACTTC.